Listed here is a single T cell receptor beta chain. This record belongs to a study of long-term antiretroviral therapy in people with HIV. They ran version v3.0 of the immunoSEQ assay at survey level. The method was immunoSEQ multiplex PCR; TCRdb's version includes in-frame clones alone and lacks a portion of them. The sample shows roughly 30,000 clones, 85% to 90% of them seen only once. This receptor was taken from a man between 40 and 49 years old with HIV. Sequencing was performed on unsorted PBMCs, taken approximately 4.8 years after starting antiretroviral therapy.

The CDR3 DNA reads as TGTGCCAGCAGGGGGGACAGGGGATTCAGGAGTGAGCAGTTCTTC. It translates to CASRGDRGFRSEQFF. V usage is TRBV6-5 and J usage is TRBJ2-1; 10 positions agree with TRBD1. Germline assignment: CDR1 MNHEY and CDR2 SVGAGI. The CDR3 is 15 residues long. J gave up 9 bases and V 6 bases, and 11 bases lay outside the gene matches.